This TCR beta chain appears in the sequencing data of a study of blood T cell repertoires in COVID-19. Study summary: Donors in the United States, Italy and Spain gave samples during acute or convalescent COVID-19.

Original processing notes: Reference gene primer amplification in the assay estimated nucleated cell counts. Sequencing used immunoSEQ multiplex PCR; TCRdb keeps in-frame clones, though not all of them. V, J and clone size are those of that table, while D and trimming were read from the DNA. The sample shows fewer than 300,000 clones, about 80% of them seen only once. The clonotype was recovered from a person aged 70 to 85 with COVID-19, enrolled during active disease. The sequenced sample was peripheral blood.

The CDR3 region is CASSDTGLAGAGELFF. The CDR3 region has the DNA TGTGCCAGCAGTGATACCGGACTAGCGGGAGCCGGGGAGCTGTTTTTT. The chain employs TRBV2 and TRBJ2-2; the match to TRBD2 covers 13 bases. Per the germline V gene, CDR1 is SNHLY and CDR2 is FYNNEI. The CDR3 length is 16 residues. V shed 3 bases and J 6 bases; nucleotides not matched to a gene: 4. Using reference TRBV2 and TRBJ2-2 for the parts outside the CDR3, the full variable domain is EPEVTQTPSHQVTQMGQEVILRCVPISNHLYFYWYRQILGQKVEFLVSFYNNEISEKSEIFDDQFSVERPDGSNFTLKIRSTKLEDSAMYFCASSDTGLAGAGELFFGEGSRLTVL.